Below, 20 T cell receptor beta chains from the same sample are listed, as sequenced in a study of T cell responses to AZD1222 COVID-19 vaccine (dated by TCRdb to the early 2020s). The sample's time point label is to be understood as: about 28 days (+/-7) after the second vaccine dose. The library was produced with the immunoSEQ multiplex PCR assay. TCRdb obtained this table from immuneACCESS and retained in-frame rearrangements with V and J assigned. These tables miss some clones; where compared with another copy, unresolved V genes account for less than half of the shortfall, and the remainder is unexplained. The sample contains 55,000 to 65,000 clones, about 80% of them found a single time. Around 3.5% of the sample lies in the top ten. Here the sequenced sample was peripheral blood, taken 28 days after the second AZD1222 dose. The receptor set was obtained from an adult who received the AZD1222 COVID-19 vaccine.

The chain carries TRBV11-2 and TRBJ1-1; D gene uncertain. The CDR3 contains 13 residues. V was shortened by 5 bases and J by 4 bases, with 11 bases between the two germline ends. Looked up from germline, CDR1 is SGHAT and CDR2 is FQNNGV. CDR3 coding DNA: TGTGCCAGCAGCCGTTCGCGGGCCACTGAAGCTTTCTTT. The encoded protein is CASSRSRATEAFF.

V usage is TRBV3-1 (or the pseudogene TRBV3-2) and J usage is TRBJ1-6; D is uncertain. The germline CDR1 and CDR2 sequences are LGHDT and YNNKEL (reference sequence). The CDR3 has 15 amino acids. Trimming took 4 bases from V and 9 from J, leaving 16 bases between them. The chain's CDR3 is CASSRALISSSPLHF. CDR3 bases: TGTGCCAGCAGCCGAGCTCTGATTAGCAGTTCACCCCTCCACTTT.

This clone appeared once. The genes are TRBV27 and TRBJ2-2; unclear D gene. The ends were cut back, 9 bases at V and 5 bases at J, with 10 bases in the middle. The germline V gene encodes CDR1 MNHEY and CDR2 SMNVEV (reference sequence). This CDR3 has 12 amino acids. The DNA for the CDR3 is TGTGCCAGTCGGAGTAATACCGGGGAGCTGTTTTTT. It specifies CASRSNTGELFF.

This chain joins TRBV6-6 and TRBJ1-2; D is ambiguous. Germline CDR1 and CDR2: MNHNY and SVGAGI (reference sequence). The CDR3 is made up of 15 amino acids. V lost 5 bases and J lost 3, with 16 bases in between. CDR3 region: CASSPLGIVDYGYTF. DNA for the CDR3: TGTGCCAGCAGTCCACTTGGAATCGTGGACTATGGCTACACCTTC.

In DNA, the CDR3 is TGCGCCAGCAGCTTGGCCGGGCATGCCGTCCAAGAGACCCAGTACTTC. It translates to CASSLAGHAVQETQYF. The rearrangement links TRBV5-1 to TRBJ2-5; D gene uncertain. The CDR3 has 16 amino acids. The V gene's germline CDR1 is SGHRS and CDR2 YFSETQ. Deletions cut 0 bases from V and 1 base from J, with 13 bases between.

This clone has only a few counts. CDR3: CASSLDWNEQFF. The CDR3, as DNA: TGCGCCAGCAGCTTGGACTGGAATGAGCAGTTCTTC. The chain links TRBV5-1 to TRBJ2-1, with D unclear. The V end lost 0 bases, the J end lost 7 bases, and 5 bases lay between the germline ends. Germline CDR1 reads SGHRS; CDR2 reads YFSETQ. The CDR3 length is 12 residues.

CDR3 amino acids: CASSEGSGAGTEAFF. Here the CDR3 DNA reads TGCGCCAGCAGCGAGGGCTCGGGGGCGGGAACTGAAGCTTTCTTT. The gene calls are TRBV5-1 and TRBJ1-1, with a weak D call TRBD1 (6 bases). Trimming shortened V by 4 bases and J by 5 bases, and 18 bases separated the two germline ends. The germline gives CDR1 SGHRS, CDR2 YFSETQ. The length of the CDR3 is 15 residues.

The chain uses TRBV28 and TRBJ1-2, with unresolved D. With 5 bases removed from V and 4 bases from J, the gap between germline ends came to 5 bases. Per germline, CDR1 MDHEN and CDR2 SYDVKM. The CDR3 has 11 amino acids. CDR3 sequence: CASSRSYGYTF. In DNA, the CDR3 is TGTGCCAGCAGTAGGAGCTATGGCTACACCTTC.

This chain links TRBV6-1 with TRBJ2-1; TRBD2 matches at 12 bases. Germline V gene data show CDR1 as MNHNS and CDR2 as SASEGT. This CDR3 comprises 16 residues. The J segment lost 2 bases and the V segment lost 4 bases, leaving 3 bases of the junction unmatched. CDR3 amino acids: CASSASGGAPYNEQFF. The CDR3 DNA reads TGTGCCAGCAGTGCTAGCGGGGGGGCCCCCTACAATGAGCAGTTCTTC.

This clone was observed once. V gene TRBV6-5 combines with J gene TRBJ1-1, with 9 bases identical to TRBD1. From germline, CDR1 is MNHEY and CDR2 SVGAGI. Trimming cost V 0 bases and J 5 bases; bases outside gene matches: 4. CDR3 length: 15 residues. The CDR3 DNA reads as TGTGCCAGCAGTTACTCACAGGGGGCGGCAACTGAAGCTTTCTTT. This codes for CASSYSQGAATEAFF.

The chain uses TRBV18 and TRBJ2-2, with 8 positions matching TRBD1. The junction had 2 bases not matched to a gene; V was cut back by 3 bases and J by 2 bases. Germline V gene data show CDR1 as KGHSH and CDR2 as LQKENI. The CDR3 extends over 15 amino acids. CDR3 sequence reads: CASSPDRVNTGELFF. CDR3 nucleotides: TGTGCCAGCTCACCGGACAGGGTCAACACCGGGGAGCTGTTTTTT.

The chain carries TRBV7-2 and TRBJ2-3; the match to TRBD2 covers 12 bases. The CDR3 runs 15 residues. Germline V gene data show CDR1 as SGHTA and CDR2 as FQGNSA. V trimming: 4 bases; J trimming: 9 bases; junction bases outside the gene matches: 8. CDR3 sequence (DNA): TGTGCCAGCAGCTCAACTAGCGGGGGGCCGCGGACGCAGTATTTT. Translating it yields CASSSTSGGPRTQYF.

This chain connects TRBV9 to TRBJ2-3; D call uncertain. The CDR3 has 15 residues. Germline V gene sequence: CDR1 SGDLS, CDR2 YYNGEE. V lost 0 bases and J 2 bases, leaving 10 bases between the germline ends. The CDR3 loop is CASSVGGGHTDTQYF. The DNA for the CDR3 is TGTGCCAGCAGCGTAGGAGGTGGCCACACAGATACGCAGTATTTT.

The gene calls are TRBV6-5 and TRBJ1-1; TRBD1 is a possible D gene (5 bases). Trimming removed 8 bases from V and 5 bases from J, with 9 bases in between. In germline, CDR1 is MNHEY, CDR2 SVGAGI. The CDR3 is made up of 11 amino acids. CDR3: CASGGGTEAFF. CDR3 coding DNA: TGTGCCAGCGGGGGGGGAACTGAAGCTTTCTTT.

This clone came up a few times. This rearrangement joins TRBV29-1 to TRBJ2-1, with 8 bases fitting TRBD2. The V gene end was trimmed by 1 base and the J gene end by 7 bases; junction bases not matched to a gene: 6. CDR1 is SQVTM, CDR2 ANQGSEA, per germline. The CDR3 is made up of 14 amino acids. The CDR3 is CSVEVASGSNEQFF. CDR3 coding DNA: TGCAGCGTTGAAGTGGCTAGCGGGTCTAATGAGCAGTTCTTC.

The rearrangement uses TRBV6-2 or TRBV6-3 and TRBJ1-5; D is undetermined. The CDR3 runs 15 residues. Trimming took off 4 bases at V and 4 bases at J, with 14 bases between the two ends. CDR1 and CDR2 from the germline V gene are MNHEY and SVGEGT. The CDR3 sequence: CASSSLVAANQPQHF. CDR3 coding DNA: TGTGCCAGCAGTTCCTTAGTGGCGGCGAATCAGCCCCAGCATTTT.

The sample holds a few counts of this clone. This chain joins TRBV20-1 and TRBJ2-7; D is uncertain. This CDR3 has 11 residues. The V end was cut by 0 bases, the J end by 7 bases, with 7 bases between. Germline V lookup: CDR1 DFQATT, CDR2 SNEGSKA (reference sequence). The CDR3: CSARDLVEQYF. CDR3 bases: TGCAGTGCTAGAGACCTTGTGGAGCAGTACTTC.

This chain uses TRBV4-2 with TRBJ1-3; D remains unclear. This CDR3 contains 14 residues. Germline V gene data show CDR1 as LGHNA and CDR2 as YNFKEQ. V dropped 3 bases and J dropped 4 bases, with 10 bases sitting between them. CDR3 nucleotide sequence: TGTGCCAGCAGCCATGACCAAGGGGGAAACACCATATATTTT. Residues: CASSHDQGGNTIYF.

This clone was counted only a few times. V is TRBV3-1 (or the pseudogene TRBV3-2) and J is TRBJ2-1; tentative D call: TRBD1 (5 bases). This CDR3 contains 17 residues. The V gene lost 3 bases and the J gene lost 0 bases, with 15 bases spanning the gap. Germline V gene lookup returns CDR1 LGHDT and CDR2 YNNKEL (reference sequence). The CDR3 loop reads CASSQGTFGHSYNEQFF. In DNA, the CDR3 is TGTGCCAGCAGCCAGGGTACCTTCGGACACTCCTACAATGAGCAGTTCTTC.

The V and J genes are TRBV6-5 and TRBJ1-4; no reliable D call. The germline CDR1 and CDR2 sequences are MNHEY and SVGAGI. The CDR3 has 14 amino acids. Trimming left V 0 bases short and J 8 bases short, with 10 bases between. CDR3 residues: CASSYSRAGEKLFF. CDR3 bases: TGTGCCAGCAGTTACTCGAGGGCCGGGGAAAAACTGTTTTTT.